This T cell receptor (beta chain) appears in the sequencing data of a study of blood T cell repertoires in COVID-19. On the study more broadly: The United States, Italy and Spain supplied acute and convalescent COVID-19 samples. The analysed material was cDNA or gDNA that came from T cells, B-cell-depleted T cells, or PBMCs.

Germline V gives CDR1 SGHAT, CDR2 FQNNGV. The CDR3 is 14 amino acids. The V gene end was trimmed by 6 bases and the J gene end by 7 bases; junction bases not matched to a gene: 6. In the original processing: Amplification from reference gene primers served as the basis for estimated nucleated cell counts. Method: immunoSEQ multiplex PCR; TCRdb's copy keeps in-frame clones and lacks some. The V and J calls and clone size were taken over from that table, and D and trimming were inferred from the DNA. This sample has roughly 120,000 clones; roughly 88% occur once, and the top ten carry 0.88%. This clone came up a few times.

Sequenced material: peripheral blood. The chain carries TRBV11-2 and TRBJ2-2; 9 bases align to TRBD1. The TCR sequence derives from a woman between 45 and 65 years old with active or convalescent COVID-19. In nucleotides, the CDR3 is TGTGCCAGCAGTCGGACAGGGGAGATCGGGGAGCTGTTTTTT. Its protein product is CASSRTGEIGELFF.